This T cell receptor (beta chain) was retrieved from a study of cytomegalovirus exposure and HLA in healthy donors. General study findings and limits: It has been reported that TCR beta sequences accurately predicted the HLA-A and HLA-B alleles of most subjects. Follow-up analysis seemed to connect common viral pathogens with several of the most significant clusters identified.

Vbeta (60) and Jbeta (13) primers were used in the PCR. Libraries were prepared by immunoSEQ multiplex PCR; TCRdb keeps only in-frame clonotypes and omits some of them. The table has some 150,000 clones, roughly 82% seen once. V lost 8 bases, J lost 1 base, and 9 bases lay in between. Per the germline V gene, CDR1 is WNHNN and CDR2 is SYGVQD (reference sequence). This CDR3 contains 13 residues. With respect to this clone: Its antigen remains unidentified.

This rearrangement joins TRBV10-1 to TRBJ1-5, with D uncertain. This TCR came from a male donor in good health and CMV-seronegative. Sample: PBMCs. The CDR3 region has the DNA TGCGCCAGCCGGGTCCTGAGCAATCAGCCCCAGCATTTT. Its protein is CASRVLSNQPQHF.